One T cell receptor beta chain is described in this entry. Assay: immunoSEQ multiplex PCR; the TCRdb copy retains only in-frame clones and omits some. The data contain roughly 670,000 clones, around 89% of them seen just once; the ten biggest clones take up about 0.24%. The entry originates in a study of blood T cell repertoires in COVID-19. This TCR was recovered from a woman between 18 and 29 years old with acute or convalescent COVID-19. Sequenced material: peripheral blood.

In nucleotides, the CDR3 is TGTGCCAGTAGTATCCCGACAGGGGGCTACACTGAAGCTTTCTTT. It encodes CASSIPTGGYTEAFF. The chain links TRBV19 to TRBJ1-1; 10 bases line up with TRBD1. CDR3 length equals 15 residues. CDR1 LNHDA and CDR2 SQIVND come from the germline V gene (reference sequence). The J segment lost 3 bases and the V segment lost 3 bases, leaving 4 bases of the junction unmatched.